Below, 6 T cell receptor beta chains from the same sample are listed, as sequenced in a study of T cell repertoires in cytomegalovirus infection. MiXCR was run by TCRdb on the reads, yielding one entry per CDR3 protein. In the table there are a few hundred thousand distinct CDR3 sequences, roughly 13% of which are singletons. Sequences were obtained from PBMCs. The receptors come from a human donor in good health (CMV status not recorded). Some clones in this sample may be carry-over from other donors' samples.

The chain joins TRBV19 to TRBJ2-7, with TRBD1 identical over 11 bases. Germline V gene data show CDR1 as LNHDA and CDR2 as SQIVND (reference sequence). Trimming removed 7 bases from V and 7 bases from J; junction bases left unmatched: 6. The CDR3 covers 13 residues. This CDR3 reads CASTGQGAGEQYF. In DNA, the CDR3 is TGTGCCAGTACCGGACAGGGGGCCGGGGAGCAGTACTTC.

Many counts were recorded for this clonotype. This chain joins TRBV12-3 or TRBV12-4 and TRBJ1-1; TRBD1 might be the D (6 bases). The ends were cut back, 4 bases at V and 6 bases at J, with 21 bases in the middle. The CDR3 is made up of 16 amino acids. The CDR3 loop is CASSSGADRPKAEAFF. The CDR3 nucleotides are TGTGCCAGCAGTTCGGGAGCAGACAGGCCGAAGGCTGAAGCTTTCTTT.

This clonotype has more than one count but fewer than ten. V usage is TRBV20-1 and J usage is TRBJ1-1; 8 positions match TRBD1. Germline V gives CDR1 DFQATT, CDR2 SNEGSKA (reference sequence). With V trimmed by 3 bases and J by 2 bases, 8 bases remained unmatched. This CDR3 is 15 amino acids long. The chain's CDR3 is CSASVPGTGNTEAFF. The CDR3 nucleotides read TGCAGTGCTAGCGTTCCCGGGACAGGAAACACTGAAGCTTTCTTT.

CDR3 loop: CASSYGTSYEQYF. Here the CDR3 DNA reads TGTGCCAGCAGTTACGGGACTTCCTACGAGCAGTACTTC. J is TRBJ2-7 and V is TRBV6-5, with TRBD2 as a possible D gene (6 bases). The CDR3 spans 13 residues. The V gene's germline CDR1 is MNHEY and CDR2 SVGAGI. Trimming shortened V by 2 bases and J by 1 base, and 6 bases separated the two germline ends.

This clonotype was observed a few times. The chain recombines TRBV6-6 with TRBJ2-5; 7 bases fit TRBD1. J was trimmed by 3 bases and V by 2 bases; bases with no gene match: 6. The CDR3 sequence is 15 residues long. CDR1 is MNHNY and CDR2 is SVGAGI in the germline V gene (reference sequence). The CDR3 protein is CASSYLGTVKETQYF. In DNA, the CDR3 is TGTGCCAGCAGTTACCTGGGGACAGTAAAAGAGACCCAGTACTTC.

This clonotype was observed a few times. The chain links TRBV11-2 to TRBJ1-1; the D is unclear. The CDR3 spans 14 residues. Germline V CDR1 and CDR2: SGHAT, FQNNGV. Trimming took 2 bases from V and 1 from J, leaving 8 bases between them. CDR3 nucleotides: TGTGCCAGCAGCTTACTTCCGAAGAACACTGAAGCTTTCTTT. Translated: CASSLLPKNTEAFF.